The 26 T cell receptor beta chains in this list originate from one sample, sequenced in a study of CD8+ T cells in alopecia areata. Sorting of pooled cutaneous lymph node cells was based on CD4, CD8alpha, NKG2D, NKG2ACE and other markers. It was cDNA, reverse transcribed from extracted RNA, that served as the sequencing template. TCRdb keeps only in-frame clones here, not all; method: immunoSEQ multiplex PCR. The specimen gives approximately 300,000 clones without singletons; the ten biggest hold around 1.2%. Material: CD4+ T cells sorted from a lymph node. These receptors were collected from a C3H/HeJ mouse with alopecia areata. For this mouse line, the MHC haplotype is H2-k.

In the case of this clone: The genes and germline here are from mouse. Read data end 4 residues before the CDR3 end; the end is taken from the germline J gene. The chain joins TRBV13-1 to TRBJ2-7, with 8 bases aligning to TRBD2. This CDR3 comprises 15 residues. CDR1 and CDR2 (germline): NSHNY, SYGAGN. The sequenced part of the CDR3 DNA is TGTGCCAGCAGTGATGCTAAGGACTGGGAGTAT. Protein: CASSDAKDWEY. The complete CDR3 protein is CASSDAKDWEYEQYF.

In regard to this clone: Gene names and germline refer to mouse. The sequence runs out 4 residues before the end of the CDR3; the remainder is reconstructed from the germline J gene. The V gene is TRBV13-1, the J gene TRBJ2-3, with a possible D match to TRBD1 (6 bases). V shed 3 bases and J shed 3 bases, with 11 bases lying between them. Germline V gives CDR1 NSHNY, CDR2 SYGAGN. CDR3 length: 14 residues. The CDR3 reads CASSAEGDAETLYF. The sequenced CDR3 bases are TGTGCCAGCAGTGCAGAGGGGGACGCAGAA.

This clone has ten or more counts. Each gene name is a mouse one. The CDR3 goes on 4 residues after the read ends, and that part is filled in from the germline J gene. The V gene is TRBV17, the J gene TRBJ2-1, with 7 nucleotides matching TRBD2. CDR3 length: 15 residues. The V segment lost 4 bases and the J segment 2 bases; nucleotides outside the gene matches: 5. Germline-derived CDR1 and CDR2 are MNHDT and YYDKIL. The CDR3 bases that were read are TGTGCTAGCAGTATCTCTGGGGGTCACTATGCT. Translated: CASSISGGHYA. The full CDR3 is CASSISGGHYAEQFF.

As for this clone: These gene names are mouse names. The read finishes 3 residues shy of the CDR3 end, and the germline J gene is used to complete it. At the DNA level, this CDR3 is encoded by other sequences in the same sample as well. The V gene is TRBV19, the J gene TRBJ1-6; 7 nucleotides line up with TRBD1. TRBJ1-6 is marked as an open reading frame, function uncertain. The germline V gene has CDR1 FNHDT and CDR2 SITEND (reference sequence). The J segment lost 7 bases and the V segment lost 5 bases, leaving 6 bases of the junction unmatched. The length of the CDR3 is 14 residues. The sequenced CDR3 bases are TGTGCCAGCAGCATCAGGGGGAGAAATTCGCCC. Translation gives CASSIRGRNSP. Given in full, the CDR3 is CASSIRGRNSPLYF.

This clone was detected a few times. Gene names are the mouse ones. The CDR3 end falls 4 residues outside the read, so it is completed with the germline J gene. The chain combines TRBV13-1 with TRBJ2-7, with TRBD1 matching over 7 bases. This CDR3 is 14 amino acids long. Germline-derived CDR1 and CDR2 are NSHNY and SYGAGN. V gave up 3 bases and J gave up 0 bases; unmatched junction bases: 3. The CDR3 protein is CASSARDSSYEQYF. Partial CDR3 DNA: TGTGCCAGCAGTGCACGGGACAGCTCCTAT.

Points on this clone: Germline and genes here are mouse. Incomplete CDR3 DNA: TGTGCCAGCAAGGGACAGGGGTTCACA. It is translated as CASKGQGFT. The full CDR3 protein is CASKGQGFTEVFF. The chain couples TRBV13-3 to TRBJ1-1; 10 positions match TRBD1. Sequencing ends 4 residues short of the CDR3 end; the germline J gene provides the rest. CDR3 size: 13 residues. CDR1 and CDR2 from the germline V gene are NNHDY and SYVADS. Trimming cost V 6 bases and J 4 bases; bases outside gene matches: 3.

A word on this clone: Gene and germline names: mouse. The CDR3: CASSDSWASAETLYF. The covered CDR3 bases are TGTGCCAGCAGTGATTCCTGGGCTAGTGCAGAA. The V gene is TRBV13-1, the J gene TRBJ2-3; perhaps TRBD2 as D (5 bases). The read is 4 residues too short to cover the CDR3 end, so that end is filled in from the germline J gene. CDR1 is NSHNY, CDR2 SYGAGN, per germline. CDR3 length equals 15 residues. V dropped 1 base and J dropped 0 bases, with 9 bases sitting between them.

This clone was seen a few times. Genes and germline come from the mouse. The CDR3 end falls 4 residues outside the read, so it is completed with the germline J gene. Other DNA sequences in the sample encode the same CDR3. The chain employs TRBV17 and TRBJ1-1; D perhaps matches TRBD1 (5 bases). From germline, CDR1 is MNHDT and CDR2 YYDKIL. The V end lost 5 bases, the J end lost 4 bases, and 8 bases lay between the germline ends. This CDR3 has 12 residues. Partial CDR3 DNA: TGTGCTAGCAGTCCGGGGGGCACA. Amino acids: CASSPGGT. The entire CDR3 is CASSPGGTEVFF.

Of note for this clone: The gene names here belong to mouse. The CDR3 end falls 4 residues outside the read, so it is completed with the germline J gene. This chain links TRBV13-1 with TRBJ2-5; TRBD2 aligns across 10 bases. The CDR3 loop spans 15 amino acids. Germline V gives CDR1 NSHNY, CDR2 SYGAGN. CDR3 bases read: TGTGCCAGCAGTGAGGTACCGGGACTGGGGGAC. Its protein product is CASSEVPGLGD. The whole CDR3 protein is CASSEVPGLGDTQYF.

The table lists this clone with a few counts. Gene names and germline match the mouse. The read comes to an end 4 residues before the CDR3 does, leaving the germline J gene to fill in the end. The rearrangement links TRBV14 to TRBJ1-1; D may be TRBD1 (5 bases). The CDR3 is 14 amino acids. CDR1 SGHDT and CDR2 FRDEAV come from the germline V gene. CDR3 bases read: TGTGCCAGCAGCCCCGGGACTGGGGGGGAA. It encodes CASSPGTGGE. The CDR3, in full, reads CASSPGTGGEEVFF.

A note on this clone: Any gene name here is a mouse gene name. The read ends 4 residues shy of where the CDR3 ends; the end is completed using the germline J gene. J is TRBJ2-3 and V is TRBV5, with 7 bases fitting TRBD1. CDR1 and CDR2 (germline): LGHNA, YNLKQL (reference sequence). The junction had 4 bases not matched to a gene; V was cut back by 3 bases and J by 4 bases. This CDR3 is 14 amino acids long. CDR3 DNA (partial): TGTGCCAGCAGCCAGGCACAGGGGCCAGAA. It encodes CASSQAQGPE. In full, the CDR3 is CASSQAQGPETLYF.

This clone was detected a few times. Here the gene names and germline are mouse. The observed sequence ends 4 residues before the CDR3 terminus, with the missing tail filled in from the germline J gene. The chain employs TRBV1 and TRBJ1-1; D not resolved. Between the trimmed V and J ends, which lost 0 bases and 0 bases, there was a span of 8 bases. Germline V lookup: CDR1 NSQYPW, CDR2 LRSPGD (reference sequence). The CDR3 loop spans 15 amino acids. The sequenced part of the CDR3 DNA is TGCACCTGCAGTGCAGATCAACATCCAAACACA. Translating it yields CTCSADQHPNT. The whole CDR3 protein is CTCSADQHPNTEVFF.

There are a few counts of this clone. The genes are named according to mouse. With the read ending 4 residues before the CDR3 end, the germline J gene is used to fill in that end. This rearrangement joins TRBV19 to TRBJ2-5; TRBD1 matches 11 bases. The germline V gene encodes CDR1 FNHDT and CDR2 SITEND (reference sequence). The CDR3 totals 14 residues. The sequenced CDR3 bases are TGTGCCAGCAGAACCGGGACAGGGGGAGAC. Protein product: CASRTGTGGD. The whole CDR3 region reads CASRTGTGGDTQYF.

Notes on this clone: Gene names follow the mouse nomenclature. Read data end 4 residues before the CDR3 end; the end is taken from the germline J gene. In the same sample, other DNA sequences code for this CDR3. The chain joins TRBV31 to TRBJ1-2; perhaps TRBD1 as D (5 bases). The V and J ends lost 0 bases and 1 base respectively, with 6 bases between them. Germline-derived CDR1 and CDR2 are GKSSPN and SITVG. The CDR3 is 13 amino acids. The CDR3 reads CAWSLQGNSDYTF. The covered CDR3 bases are TGTGCCTGGAGTCTTCAGGGAAACTCC. The full variable domain, rest sourced from reference TRBV31 and TRBJ1-2, is AQTIHQWPVAEIKAVGSPLSLGCTIKGKSSPNLYWYWQATGGTLQQLFYSITVGQVESVVQLNLSASRPKDDQFILSTEKLLLSHSGFYLCAWSLQGNSDYTFGSGTRLLVI.

Remarks on this clone: Gene names and germline match the mouse. The read terminates 4 residues before the CDR3 end, so the remaining end is supplied by the germline J gene. The chain couples TRBV31 to TRBJ2-4; TRBD2 agrees at 7 bases. The CDR3 is made up of 15 amino acids. J was trimmed by 0 bases and V by 0 bases; bases with no gene match: 3. Germline V gene data show CDR1 as GKSSPN and CDR2 as SITVG. CDR3 loop: CAWSLWGSSQNTLYF. The part of the CDR3 DNA that was read is TGTGCCTGGAGTCTCTGGGGGTCTAGTCAAAAC.

This clone was detected a few times. The germline and genes are mouse ones. Read coverage stops 4 residues before the CDR3 terminus; the germline J gene supplies the remainder. The same CDR3 also results from other DNA sequences found in this sample. The rearrangement joins TRBV1 to TRBJ2-1, with D maybe TRBD2 (6 bases). The CDR3 length is 14 residues. V lost 1 base and J lost 4, with 8 bases in between. Germline-derived CDR1 and CDR2 are NSQYPW and LRSPGD (reference sequence). The CDR3 is CTCSAGGDYAEQFF. The covered CDR3 bases are TGCACCTGCAGTGCAGGGGGGGATTATGCT.

The table lists this clone with many counts. Gene and germline names: mouse. The read finishes 4 residues shy of the CDR3 end, and the germline J gene is used to complete it. The V and J genes are TRBV13-1 and TRBJ2-7; a weak D match, TRBD1 (6 bases). The V end lost 6 bases, the J end lost 3 bases, and 13 bases lay between the germline ends. The CDR3 totals 13 residues. Germline V gene sequence: CDR1 NSHNY, CDR2 SYGAGN. The CDR3 DNA, read in part, is TGTGCCAGCACCCCGGGACAAAACTAT. Translated, it gives CASTPGQNY. Given in full, the CDR3 is CASTPGQNYEQYF.

In this sample, this clone turned up a few times. Each gene name is a mouse one. Read sequence stops 4 residues before the CDR3 end, and the germline J gene provides the missing end. The chain combines TRBV5 with TRBJ1-2, with D perhaps TRBD1 (5 bases). The CDR3 runs to 13 residues. Germline V gives CDR1 LGHNA, CDR2 YNLKQL (reference sequence). Incomplete CDR3 DNA: TGTGCCAGCAGCCAAGACTGGGGGGAC. Its protein is CASSQDWGD. From start to end, the CDR3 is CASSQDWGDDYTF.

This clone was recorded a few times. Mouse gene names apply. The read halts 4 residues ahead of the CDR3 end, with the missing end drawn from the germline J gene. This chain uses TRBV19 with TRBJ2-7, with D possibly matching TRBD1 (5 bases). Per germline, CDR1 FNHDT and CDR2 SITEND (reference sequence). The CDR3 consists of 14 residues. The V and J ends lost 5 bases and 0 bases respectively, with 12 bases between them. CDR3 DNA (partial): TGTGCCAGCAGCCCCCCAGGGAGCTCCTAT. Its protein is CASSPPGSSY. The full CDR3 protein is CASSPPGSSYEQYF.

This clone has only a few counts. The genes are named according to mouse. The read ends 4 residues shy of where the CDR3 ends; the end is completed using the germline J gene. The same CDR3 arises from other DNA sequences in this sample as well. The chain links TRBV19 to TRBJ2-5; 8 bases agree with TRBD2. Germline V gives CDR1 FNHDT, CDR2 SITEND (reference sequence). The V gene end was trimmed by 2 bases and the J gene end by 0 bases; junction bases not matched to a gene: 2. This CDR3 is 15 amino acids long. CDR3 bases read: TGTGCCAGCAGTATCCTGGGGGGCAACCAAGAC. Amino acids: CASSILGGNQD. The complete CDR3 sequence is CASSILGGNQDTQYF. The complete variable domain, with remaining parts taken from reference TRBV19 and TRBJ2-5, reads GGIITQTPKFLIGQEGQKLTLKCQQNFNHDTMYWYRQDSGKGLRLIYYSITENDLQKGDLSEGYDASREKKSSFSLTVTSAQKNEMAVFLCASSILGGNQDTQYFGPGTRLLVL.

There are a few counts of this clone. These gene names are mouse names. The CDR3 extends 4 residues past the end of the read, so its final part is completed from the germline J gene. Other nucleotide sequences from this sample produce the same CDR3. The rearrangement links TRBV13-1 to TRBJ2-3; 12 positions agree with TRBD2. The junction had 6 bases not matched to a gene; V was cut back by 4 bases and J by 0 bases. The CDR3 extends over 17 amino acids. Germline V CDR1 and CDR2: NSHNY, SYGAGN. The covered CDR3 bases are TGTGCCAGCAGTCTGGACTGGGGGGGAACTAGTGCAGAA. It translates to CASSLDWGGTSAE. The full CDR3 reads CASSLDWGGTSAETLYF.

This clone has a handful of counts. Genes and germline are mouse. The read comes to an end 4 residues before the CDR3 does, leaving the germline J gene to fill in the end. This chain links TRBV4 with TRBJ2-4; 11 bases map to TRBD2. The CDR3 consists of 16 residues. The J segment lost 0 bases and the V segment lost 5 bases, leaving 4 bases of the junction unmatched. Germline loops: CDR1 LGHDT, CDR2 YNNKQL (reference sequence). The sequenced part of the CDR3 DNA is TGTGCCAGCAGCCCCGGGACTGGGGGTAGTCAAAAC. Amino acid sequence: CASSPGTGGSQN. The entire CDR3 is CASSPGTGGSQNTLYF.

A few counts support this clone. Genes and germline are mouse. The CDR3 end falls 4 residues outside the read, so it is completed with the germline J gene. This specimen includes other DNA sequences encoding the same CDR3. This chain connects TRBV17 to TRBJ2-7, with TRBD1 matching 7 bases. The CDR3 is 14 amino acids. Germline V gene sequence: CDR1 MNHDT, CDR2 YYDKIL. The V and J ends lost 0 bases and 1 base, in that order; junction bases with no gene match: 0. This chain's CDR3 is CASSRDRGSYEQYF. The sequenced CDR3 bases are TGTGCTAGCAGTAGAGACAGGGGGTCCTAT.

This clone was observed a handful of times. Mouse gene names apply. The CDR3 protein is CASSLVDKNSDYTF. Incomplete CDR3 DNA: TGTGCCAGCTCTCTCGTCGACAAAAACTCC. The rearrangement joins TRBV12-1 to TRBJ1-2; D remains unclear. The read halts 4 residues ahead of the CDR3 end, with the missing end drawn from the germline J gene. CDR1 and CDR2 from the germline V gene are SGHSN and HYEKVE. The CDR3 consists of 14 residues. V lost 0 bases and J 1 base, leaving 8 bases between the germline ends.

About this clone: All gene names here are mouse names. The observed sequence ends 4 residues before the CDR3 terminus, with the missing tail filled in from the germline J gene. V usage is TRBV5 and J usage is TRBJ2-7; 10 bases map to TRBD1. The CDR3 is made up of 14 amino acids. CDR1 is LGHNA and CDR2 is YNLKQL in the germline V gene (reference sequence). The CDR3 reads CASSQVTGGDEQYF. The DNA read from the CDR3 is TGTGCCAGCAGCCAAGTGACAGGGGGCGAT.

Ten or more counts support this clone. All gene names here are mouse names. The CDR3 extends 4 residues past the end of the read, so its final part is completed from the germline J gene. The chain employs TRBV19 and TRBJ2-1; 10 bases map to TRBD2. The V gene end was trimmed by 1 base and the J gene end by 0 bases; junction bases not matched to a gene: 4. This CDR3 comprises 17 residues. The germline CDR1 and CDR2 sequences are FNHDT and SITEND (reference sequence). The CDR3 reads CASSIRGLGTNYAEQFF. Incomplete CDR3 DNA: TGTGCCAGCAGTATAAGGGGACTGGGGACTAACTATGCT.